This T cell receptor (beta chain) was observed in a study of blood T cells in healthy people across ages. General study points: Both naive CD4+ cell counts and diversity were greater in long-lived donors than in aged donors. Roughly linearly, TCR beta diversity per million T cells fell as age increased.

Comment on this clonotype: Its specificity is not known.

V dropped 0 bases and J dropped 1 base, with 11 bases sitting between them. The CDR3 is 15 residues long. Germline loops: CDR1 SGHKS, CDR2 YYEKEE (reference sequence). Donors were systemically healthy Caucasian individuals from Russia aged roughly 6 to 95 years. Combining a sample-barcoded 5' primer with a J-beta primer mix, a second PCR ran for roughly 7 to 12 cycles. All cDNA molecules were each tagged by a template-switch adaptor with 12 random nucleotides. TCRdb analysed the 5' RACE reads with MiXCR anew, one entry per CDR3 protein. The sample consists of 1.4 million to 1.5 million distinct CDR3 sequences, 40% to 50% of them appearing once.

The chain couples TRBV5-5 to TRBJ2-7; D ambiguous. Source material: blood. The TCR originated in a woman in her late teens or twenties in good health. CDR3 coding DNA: TGTGCCAGCAGCTTGGTGAGCTACGTATCCTACGAGCAGTACTTC. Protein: CASSLVSYVSYEQYF.